A selection of T cell receptor beta chains follows, all from one sample in a study of blood T cell repertoires in COVID-19. The repertoire was sequenced with immunoSEQ multiplex PCR; TCRdb's copy has only in-frame clones and lacks some. The repertoire consists of 300,000 to 450,000 clones, with 81% occurring once and the leading ten covering roughly 1.2%. The material sequenced was peripheral blood. The receptors were gathered from a human donor with acute or convalescent COVID-19. The donor label of this sample is uncertain. The CDR3 runs from the conserved cysteine through the conserved F or W. Each record gives: CDR3 DNA, CDR3 protein, V gene, J gene, clone size, D gene. A D gene is named only where the DNA matches it firmly. Clone sizes are given selectively: once, few, many, or a class where the clone is expanded.

TGTGCCAGCAGCTTAGCTGCCAGGGGGCACACTGAAGCTTTCTTT	CASSLAARGHTEAFF	TRBV7-9	TRBJ1-1	NA	TRBD1
TGTGCCAGCAGCCAAGACAGGGATTCACCCCTCCACTTT	CASSQDRDSPLHF	TRBV4-2	TRBJ1-6	once	NA
TGTGCCAGCAGCTCCACTGGGACAGGGCGGAACTATGGCTACACCTTC	CASSSTGTGRNYGYTF	TRBV7-9	TRBJ1-2	NA	TRBD1
TGCAGCGTTGAAACGCCCAACAGGGGGCAAGCTTTCTTT	CSVETPNRGQAFF	TRBV29-1	TRBJ1-1	NA	TRBD1
TGCGCCAGCAGCTTGGCGGGACAGGGAAAGAACACTGAAGCTTTCTTT	CASSLAGQGKNTEAFF	TRBV5-1	TRBJ1-1	NA	TRBD1
TGTGCCTGGAGTGTTTTTCGCGCGGGAGCTTTCTTT	CAWSVFRAGAFF	TRBV30	TRBJ1-1	NA	NA
TGTGCCAGCAGCCGCGGATTTAAAGAGACCCAGTACTTC	CASSRGFKETQYF	TRBV11-2	TRBJ2-5	once	NA
TGTGCCAGCAGCTGGGGGACGGGGGTCTACAATGAGCAGTTCTTC	CASSWGTGVYNEQFF	TRBV14	TRBJ2-1	NA	NA
TGCGCCAGCAGCTTGAACGCGGGATACGAGCAGTACTTC	CASSLNAGYEQYF	TRBV5-1	TRBJ2-7	NA	NA
TGTGCCAGCAGCCCTCTAGCGGGAGTGGTAGGAAACATTCAGTACTTC	CASSPLAGVVGNIQYF	TRBV3-1/TRBV3-2	TRBJ2-4	NA	TRBD2
TGTGCCAGCAGTGAGCTGGACAGGGCTAGCAATCAGCCCCAGCATTTT	CASSELDRASNQPQHF	TRBV6-1	TRBJ1-5	NA	TRBD1
TGTGCCAGCAGCTTCTGGACGGGAGAGAATGAAAAACTGTTTTTT	CASSFWTGENEKLFF	TRBV7-9	TRBJ1-4	NA	NA
TGTGCCAGCAGTTCATTCGGGACATCCAACACTGAAGCTTTCTTT	CASSSFGTSNTEAFF	TRBV6-6	TRBJ1-1	NA	NA
TGTGCCAGCACGGGAGCTAACTATGGCTACACCTTC	CASTGANYGYTF	TRBV28	TRBJ1-2	few	NA